This T cell receptor (beta chain) was sequenced for a study of blood T cell repertoires in COVID-19. Study background: Samples came from the United States, Italy and Spain, spanning acute and convalescent COVID-19.

During active infection, Seattle patients enrolled and were then monitored through disease. The CDR3 is 14 amino acids. Germline CDR1 is MNHEY and CDR2 is SMNVEV (reference sequence). The ends lost 8 bases at V and 8 bases at J; junction bases unmatched: 9. Authors' data handling: Using reference gene primer amplification, nucleated cell counts were estimated. Method: immunoSEQ multiplex PCR; TCRdb's copy keeps in-frame clones and lacks some. V and J calls and clone size are as listed in that table; D and trimming were resolved from the DNA. The top ten hold around 1.5% of the sample, which has some 390,000 clones, approximately 90% seen once.

The clonotype comes from a middle-aged woman with COVID-19, enrolled during active disease. Sequencing input: peripheral blood. This chain joins TRBV27 and TRBJ1-2; 12 bases align to TRBD1. The CDR3 region has the DNA TGTGCCAGCGGGACAGGGGGCGGTCGAGGAGGCTACACCTTC. This sequence encodes CASGTGGGRGGYTF.